Sequencing of this TCR beta chain was carried out in a study of OX40 agonist ivuxolimab in advanced cancers. Across the whole study: Dose-escalation patients were diagnosed with hepatocellular carcinoma, melanoma, renal cell cancer or head and neck cancer. Whole-study findings and limits: Expanded clones were, on average, more numerous among CD8+ T cells than CD4+. With doses of 0.1 to 3.0 mg/kg, CD4+ and CD8+ blood T cells had undergone clonal expansion by week 6. Partial responders dosed at 0.1-3.0 mg/kg displayed clonal expansion ranking among the lowest.

Notes on this clone: What it binds is unknown.

Using immunoSEQ multiplex PCR, the repertoire was profiled, and TCRdb retains in-frame clones only, with some absent. This table has around 62,000 clones, about 86% appearing once. This CDR3 is 14 amino acids long. The J segment lost 6 bases and the V segment lost 4 bases, leaving 5 bases of the junction unmatched. Per the germline V gene, CDR1 is SQVTM and CDR2 is ANQGSEA. Material: CD4+ or CD8+ T cells sorted from blood, obtained in a trial of the OX40 agonist ivuxolimab. This TCR was sampled from an adult with an advanced solid tumor such as melanoma, head and neck, liver or kidney cancer. The chain is built from TRBV29-1 and TRBJ2-2, with 10 bases fitting TRBD2. The CDR3 DNA reads as TGCAGCGTTGCCCAAACTAGCGGGGCCGGGGAGCTGTTTTTT. It is translated as CSVAQTSGAGELFF.